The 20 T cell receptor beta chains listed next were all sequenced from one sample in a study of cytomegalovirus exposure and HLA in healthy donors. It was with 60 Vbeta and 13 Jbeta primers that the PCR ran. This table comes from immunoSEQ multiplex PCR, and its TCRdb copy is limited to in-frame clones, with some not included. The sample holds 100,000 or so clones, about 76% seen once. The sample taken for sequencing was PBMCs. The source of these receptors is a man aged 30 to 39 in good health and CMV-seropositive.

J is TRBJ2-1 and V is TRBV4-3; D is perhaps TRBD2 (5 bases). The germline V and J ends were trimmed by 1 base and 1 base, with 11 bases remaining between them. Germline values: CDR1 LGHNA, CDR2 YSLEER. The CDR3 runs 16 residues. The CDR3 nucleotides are TGCGCCAGCAGCCAAGGGACTGGGGAATCCTACAATGAGCAGTTCTTC. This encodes CASSQGTGESYNEQFF.

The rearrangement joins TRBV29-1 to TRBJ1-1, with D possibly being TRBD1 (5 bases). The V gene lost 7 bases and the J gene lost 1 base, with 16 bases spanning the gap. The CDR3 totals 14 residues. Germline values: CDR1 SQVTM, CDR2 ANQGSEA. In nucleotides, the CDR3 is TGCAGCGCAATCCAGGAGGGGAGGAACACTGAAGCTTTCTTT. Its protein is CSAIQEGRNTEAFF.

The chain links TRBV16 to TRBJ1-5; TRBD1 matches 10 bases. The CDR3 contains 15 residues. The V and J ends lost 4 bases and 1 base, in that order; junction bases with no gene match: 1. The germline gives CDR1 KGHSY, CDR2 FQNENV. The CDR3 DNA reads TGTGCCAGCAGCCCGGACAGGGGGAGCAATCAGCCCCAGCATTTT. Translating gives CASSPDRGSNQPQHF.

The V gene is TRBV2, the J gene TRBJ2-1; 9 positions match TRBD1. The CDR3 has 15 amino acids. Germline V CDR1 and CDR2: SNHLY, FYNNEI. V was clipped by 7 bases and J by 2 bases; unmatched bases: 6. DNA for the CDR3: TGTGCCAGCATCAAGGGACAGGGAACCTACAATGAGCAGTTCTTC. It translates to CASIKGQGTYNEQFF. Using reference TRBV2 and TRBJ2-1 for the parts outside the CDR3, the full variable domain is EPEVTQTPSHQVTQMGQEVILRCVPISNHLYFYWYRQILGQKVEFLVSFYNNEISEKSEIFDDQFSVERPDGSNFTLKIRSTKLEDSAMYFCASIKGQGTYNEQFFGPGTRLTVL.

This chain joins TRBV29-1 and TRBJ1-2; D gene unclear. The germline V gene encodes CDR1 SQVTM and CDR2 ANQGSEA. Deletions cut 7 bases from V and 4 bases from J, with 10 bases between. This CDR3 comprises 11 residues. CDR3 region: CSALVSYGYTF. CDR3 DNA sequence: TGCAGCGCTCTCGTCAGCTATGGCTACACCTTC. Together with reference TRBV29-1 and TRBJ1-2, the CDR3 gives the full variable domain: SAVISQKPSRDICQRGTSLTIQCQVDSQVTMMFWYRQQPGQSLTLIATANQGSEATYESGFVIDKFPISRPNLTFSTLTVSNMSPEDSSIYLCSALVSYGYTFGSGTRLTVV.

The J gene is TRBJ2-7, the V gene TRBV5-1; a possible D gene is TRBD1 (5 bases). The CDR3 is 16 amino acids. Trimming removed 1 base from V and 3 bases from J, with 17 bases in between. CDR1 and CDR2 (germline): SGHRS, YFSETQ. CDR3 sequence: CASSLTMGRGLYEQYF. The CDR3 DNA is TGCGCCAGCAGCTTGACAATGGGAAGGGGTCTCTACGAGCAGTACTTC.

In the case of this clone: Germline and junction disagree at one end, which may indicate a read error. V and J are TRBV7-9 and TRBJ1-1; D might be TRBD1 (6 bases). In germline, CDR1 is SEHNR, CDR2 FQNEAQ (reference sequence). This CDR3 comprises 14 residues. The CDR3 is CSSSLVQGRTEAFF. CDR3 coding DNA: TGTTCCAGCAGCTTAGTACAGGGACGCACTGAAGCTTTCTTT.

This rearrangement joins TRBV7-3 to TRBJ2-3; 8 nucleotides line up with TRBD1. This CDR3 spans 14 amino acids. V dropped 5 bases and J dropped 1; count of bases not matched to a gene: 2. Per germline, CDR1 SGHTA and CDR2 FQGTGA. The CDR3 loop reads CASSMTGGTDTQYF. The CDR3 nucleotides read TGTGCCAGCAGCATGACAGGGGGCACAGATACGCAGTATTTT. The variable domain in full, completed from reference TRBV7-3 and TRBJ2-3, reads GAGVSQTPSNKVTEKGKYVELRCDPISGHTALYWYRQSLGQGPEFLIYFQGTGAADDSGLPNDRFFAVRPEGSVSTLKIQRTERGDSAVYLCASSMTGGTDTQYFGPGTRLTVL.

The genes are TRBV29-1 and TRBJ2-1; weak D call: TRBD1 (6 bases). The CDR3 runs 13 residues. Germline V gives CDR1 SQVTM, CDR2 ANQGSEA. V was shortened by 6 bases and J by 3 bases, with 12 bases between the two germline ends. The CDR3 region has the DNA TGCAGCGTCAGGGGTACGGGCTACAATGAGCAGTTCTTC. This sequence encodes CSVRGTGYNEQFF.

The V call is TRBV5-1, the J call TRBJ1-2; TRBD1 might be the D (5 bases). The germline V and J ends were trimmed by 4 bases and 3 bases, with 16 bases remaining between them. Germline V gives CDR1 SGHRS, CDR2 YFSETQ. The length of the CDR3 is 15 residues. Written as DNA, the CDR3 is TGCGCCAGCAGCATATCAGCCGGGACTGACTATGGCTACACCTTC. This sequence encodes CASSISAGTDYGYTF.

As DNA, the CDR3 is TGTGCCAGCAGTTTAAACGGGCAGGGGGAGGCCCCTAACTATGGCTACACCTTC. This translates into CASSLNGQGEAPNYGYTF. The rearrangement joins TRBV28 to TRBJ1-2, with 7 bases identical to TRBD1. The CDR3 length is 18 residues. The V and J ends lost 2 bases and 0 bases, in that order; junction bases with no gene match: 12. CDR1 and CDR2 from the germline V gene are MDHEN and SYDVKM.

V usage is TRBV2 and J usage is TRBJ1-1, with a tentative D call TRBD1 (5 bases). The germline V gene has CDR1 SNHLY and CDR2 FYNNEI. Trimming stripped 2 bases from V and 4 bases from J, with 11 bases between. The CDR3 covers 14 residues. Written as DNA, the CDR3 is TGTGCCAGCAGTGAATGGGGGGGGAGCACTGAAGCTTTCTTT. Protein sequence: CASSEWGGSTEAFF.

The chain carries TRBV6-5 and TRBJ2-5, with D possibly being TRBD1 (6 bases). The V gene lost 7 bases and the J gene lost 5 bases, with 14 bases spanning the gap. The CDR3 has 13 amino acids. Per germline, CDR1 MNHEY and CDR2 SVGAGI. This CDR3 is CASIQGILETQYF. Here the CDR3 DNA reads TGTGCCAGCATCCAGGGGATTTTGGAGACCCAGTACTTC.

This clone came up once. This chain's CDR3 is CSVEGTGVEAFF. The CDR3 nucleotides are TGCAGCGTTGAAGGGACAGGGGTTGAAGCTTTCTTT. V and J are TRBV29-1 and TRBJ1-1; TRBD1 matches 9 bases. CDR1 is SQVTM and CDR2 is ANQGSEA in the germline V gene. The CDR3 runs 12 residues. V shed 1 base, J shed 7 bases, and the junction held 1 base outside the gene matches.

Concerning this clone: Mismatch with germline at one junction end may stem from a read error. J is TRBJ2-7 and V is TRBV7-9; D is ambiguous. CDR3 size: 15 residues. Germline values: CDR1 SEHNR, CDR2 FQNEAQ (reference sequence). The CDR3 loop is CSSRRSPLESYEQYF. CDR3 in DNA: TGTTCCAGCAGGCGGTCTCCCCTGGAATCCTACGAGCAGTACTTC.

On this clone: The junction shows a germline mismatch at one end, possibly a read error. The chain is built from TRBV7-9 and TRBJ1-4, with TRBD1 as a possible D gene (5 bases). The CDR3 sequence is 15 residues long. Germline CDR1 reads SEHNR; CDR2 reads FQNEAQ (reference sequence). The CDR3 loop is CSSSSGVIQGEKLFF. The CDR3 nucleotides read TGTTCCAGCAGCTCCGGAGTCATTCAGGGTGAAAAACTGTTTTTT.

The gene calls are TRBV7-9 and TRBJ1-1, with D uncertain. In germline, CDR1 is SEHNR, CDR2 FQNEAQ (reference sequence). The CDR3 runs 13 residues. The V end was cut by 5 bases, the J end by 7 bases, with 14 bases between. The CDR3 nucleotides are TGTGCCAGCAGCAACGGCCTAGCTTTTGAAGCTTTCTTT. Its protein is CASSNGLAFEAFF.

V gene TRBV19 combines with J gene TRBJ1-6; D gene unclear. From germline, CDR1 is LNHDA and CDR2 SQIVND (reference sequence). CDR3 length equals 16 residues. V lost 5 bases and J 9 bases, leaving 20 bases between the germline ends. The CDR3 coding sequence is TGTGCCAGTAGTCTCACGCAGACGGGGAGGTTTTCACCCCTCCACTTT. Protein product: CASSLTQTGRFSPLHF. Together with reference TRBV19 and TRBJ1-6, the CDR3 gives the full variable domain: DGGITQSPKYLFRKEGQNVTLSCEQNLNHDAMYWYRQDPGQGLRLIYYSQIVNDFQKGDIAEGYSVSREKKESFPLTVTSAQKNPTAFYLCASSLTQTGRFSPLHFGNGTRLTVT.

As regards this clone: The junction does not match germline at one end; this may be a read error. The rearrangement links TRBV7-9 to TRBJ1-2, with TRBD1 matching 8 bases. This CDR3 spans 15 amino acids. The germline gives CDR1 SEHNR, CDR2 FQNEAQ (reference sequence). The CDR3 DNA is TGTTCCAGCAGCTATGGGACAGGAAACGACTATGGCTACACCTTC. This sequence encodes CSSSYGTGNDYGYTF.

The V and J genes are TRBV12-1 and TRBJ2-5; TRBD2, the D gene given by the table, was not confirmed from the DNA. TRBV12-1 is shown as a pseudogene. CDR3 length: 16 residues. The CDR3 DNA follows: TGTGCCAGCAGCTTTGAGCTAGCGGGGAACCAAGAGACCCAGTACTTC. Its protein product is CASSFELAGNQETQYF.